This is a list of T cell receptor beta chains from one sample in a study of blood T cell repertoires in COVID-19. Sequencing was performed with immunoSEQ multiplex PCR; in TCRdb, only in-frame clones are kept and a portion is missing. The table has 90,000 or so clones, 75% to 90% seen once; the top ten hold over 9.5%. The sequenced sample consisted of peripheral blood. The receptor set was obtained from a human donor in a cohort sampled during active COVID-19. Each CDR3 is given with its conserved first and last residue. The D gene is left open where the match is weak. Not every row has a clone size; where given, it reads once, few, many or a size class.

D gene	J gene	clone size	V gene	CDR3 DNA	CDR3 protein
NA	TRBJ1-6	NA	TRBV2	TGTGCCAGCAGTGAACTGGGAGGGCCAGGCGGTAATTCACCCCTCCACTTT	CASSELGGPGGNSPLHF
TRBD1	TRBJ1-1	NA	TRBV28	TGTGCCAGCAGTCCCCGACAGGGACGCACTGAAGCTTTCTTT	CASSPRQGRTEAFF
NA	TRBJ2-3	NA	TRBV7-9	TGTGCCAGCAGCCCCCTCGCGGATACGCAGTATTTT	CASSPLADTQYF
NA	TRBJ2-2	NA	TRBV2	TGTGCCAGCAGTGAAGATCTAGTCGTCACCGGGGAGCTGTTTTTT	CASSEDLVVTGELFF
NA	TRBJ1-2	NA	TRBV28	TGTGCCAGCAGTTTAGTGGGGGGACCAAACTATGGCTACACCTTC	CASSLVGGPNYGYTF
NA	TRBJ1-2	NA	TRBV28	TGTGCCAGCAGATACCCCAGTTCGGGGGGCTATGGCTACACCTTC	CASRYPSSGGYGYTF
TRBD1	TRBJ1-2	NA	TRBV6-1	TGTGCCAGCAGTGAAGGACAGGGTAACATGAAAGGCTACACCTTC	CASSEGQGNMKGYTF
NA	TRBJ2-3	once	TRBV9	TGTGCCAGCAACCTCGGTCTGGAGACAGATACGCAGTATTTT	CASNLGLETDTQYF
NA	TRBJ2-2	many	TRBV9	TGTGCCAGCAGCGTAGGCAGTACCGGGGAGCTGTTTTTT	CASSVGSTGELFF
NA	TRBJ1-6	NA	TRBV4-3	TGCGCCAGCAGCCAAGCAGGTGGGCGTTCACCCCTCCACTTT	CASSQAGGRSPLHF
NA	TRBJ2-3	NA	TRBV6-5	TGTGCCAGCAGTTACTCGGTTGGGGCTCCAGATACGCAGTATTTT	CASSYSVGAPDTQYF
TRBD2	TRBJ2-3	NA	TRBV5-4	TGTGCCAGCAGACCAACGGGACTAGCGACTTCTAGCACAGATACGCAGTATTTT	CASRPTGLATSSTDTQYF
TRBD1	TRBJ1-4	NA	TRBV7-2	TGTGCCAGCAGCCCCCCGGGACAGGGGTATGCAACTAATGAAAAACTGTTTTTT	CASSPPGQGYATNEKLFF
TRBD2	TRBJ2-2	NA	TRBV4-2	TGTGCCAGCAGCCAAGATCCACATTTGGGGGGGGCCGGGGAGCTGTTTTTT	CASSQDPHLGGAGELFF
NA	TRBJ2-2	NA	TRBV24-1	TGTGCCACCATCTCGGACACCGGGGAGCTGTTTTTT	CATISDTGELFF
TRBD2	TRBJ2-5	NA	TRBV6-1	TGTGCCAGCAGTGGACTCCCGGGACTAGCGGGACAGACCCAGTACTTC	CASSGLPGLAGQTQYF
TRBD1	TRBJ1-5	NA	TRBV5-5	TGTGCCAGCAGCAGAGACAGGGATCAGCCCCAGCATTTT	CASSRDRDQPQHF
NA	TRBJ1-1	NA	TRBV7-2	TGTACCAGCCGCGGGGGGGTCGGGAACACTGAAGCTTTCTTT	CTSRGGVGNTEAFF
TRBD1	TRBJ2-5	once	TRBV19	TGTGCCAGTAGTGGACAGGGATGGGAGACCCAGTACTTC	CASSGQGWETQYF
NA	TRBJ2-5	once	TRBV7-8	TGTGCCAGCGGGCGCAGATTCCAGGAAGAGACCCAGTACTTC	CASGRRFQEETQYF
NA	TRBJ1-2	NA	TRBV14	TGTGCCAGCAGCCAAGAGGATAGCCCTTATTCCTATGGCTACACCTTC	CASSQEDSPYSYGYTF
TRBD1	TRBJ1-6	NA	TRBV3-1/TRBV3-2	TGTGCCAGCAGCCGGGGACAGGGGAATTCACCCCTCCACTTT	CASSRGQGNSPLHF
TRBD1	TRBJ1-1	NA	TRBV5-1	TGCGCCAGCAGGACGACAGGGAGGAACACTGAAGCTTTCTTT	CASRTTGRNTEAFF
TRBD2	TRBJ2-3	NA	TRBV5-1	TGCGCCAGCAGCTTAAGTCTAGCGGCCTCCACAGATACGCAGTATTTT	CASSLSLAASTDTQYF
TRBD2	TRBJ2-1	NA	TRBV11-3	TGTGCCAGCAGCCTCGGACTAGCGGGGGGCCACAATGAGCAGTTCTTC	CASSLGLAGGHNEQFF
TRBD2	TRBJ2-3	NA	TRBV7-8	TGTGCCAGCAGCTTAACGGGCGGGGGGGCGACAGATACGCAGTATTTT	CASSLTGGGATDTQYF
NA	TRBJ2-7	NA	TRBV28	TGTGCCAGCAGACGAGGGCAATCCTACGAGCAGTACTTC	CASRRGQSYEQYF
TRBD2	TRBJ2-3	once	TRBV4-1	TGCGCCAGCAGCCGCTTTCTAGCGGGAGCTACCACAGATACGCAGTATTTT	CASSRFLAGATTDTQYF
NA	TRBJ2-2	NA	TRBV5-1	TGCGCCAGCAGTCGGGAGGGACAGACGAACACCGGGGAGCTGTTTTTT	CASSREGQTNTGELFF
TRBD1	TRBJ1-4	NA	TRBV3-1/TRBV3-2	TGTGCCAGCAGCCCCGGGACAGGGTTTGAAAAACTGTTTTTT	CASSPGTGFEKLFF
NA	TRBJ2-6	NA	TRBV6-6	TGTGCCAGCAGTTACTCCGCGGAAGGTGGGGCCAACGTCCTGACTTTC	CASSYSAEGGANVLTF
NA	TRBJ1-1	NA	TRBV6-6	TGTGCCAGCAGTCACAGGAGCAACACTGAAGCTTTCTTT	CASSHRSNTEAFF
NA	TRBJ1-6	NA	TRBV4-3	TGCGCCAGCAGCCCAGGAGCTGGGGCAGGGGAGAATTCACCCCTCCACTTT	CASSPGAGAGENSPLHF
NA	TRBJ1-3	NA	TRBV29-1	TGCAGCGTTGAACCCAGTCCTGGAAACACCATATATTTT	CSVEPSPGNTIYF
TRBD1	TRBJ2-5	NA	TRBV11-2	TGTGCCAGCAGCCCGAGGACAGGGGTAATAGAGACCCAGTACTTC	CASSPRTGVIETQYF
TRBD2	TRBJ2-7	NA	TRBV6-1	TGTGCCAGTACTAGCGGGGGGTTTTACGAGCAGTACTTC	CASTSGGFYEQYF
TRBD1	TRBJ1-4	once	TRBV27	TGTGCCAGCAGTTTGGCAGGGGGAACTAATGAAAAACTGTTTTTT	CASSLAGGTNEKLFF
TRBD1	TRBJ1-4	NA	TRBV7-2	TGTGCCAGCAGCCTGGACAGGCTTGCAACTAATGAAAAACTGTTTTTT	CASSLDRLATNEKLFF
TRBD1	TRBJ2-1	NA	TRBV2	TGTGCCAGCAGGAACACACCGGGACAGGGTAGCAATGAGCAGTTCTTC	CASRNTPGQGSNEQFF
NA	TRBJ1-2	few	TRBV2	TGTGCCAGCAGGCAGGGAGGCTATGGCTACACCTTC	CASRQGGYGYTF
TRBD2	TRBJ2-3	NA	TRBV27	TGTGCCAGCAGTGGGCAGTTGGGAGGACTAGTTTCGCAGTATTTT	CASSGQLGGLVSQYF
TRBD1	TRBJ1-2	many	TRBV19	TGTGCCAGTAGTATCGGGACAGTCCCTAGTTACACCTTC	CASSIGTVPSYTF
NA	TRBJ2-7	NA	TRBV2	TGTGCCAGCATGAGTACGGGGTCCTACGAGCAGTACTTC	CASMSTGSYEQYF
NA	TRBJ1-5	NA	TRBV4-1	TGCGCCAGCAGCCAGACAGGAGACTCCCAGCAGCCCCAGCATTTT	CASSQTGDSQQPQHF
NA	TRBJ1-1	NA	TRBV7-8	TGTGCCAGCAGCCGAGGATCTAGTTCTCAACCTGAAGCTTTCTTT	CASSRGSSSQPEAFF
TRBD1	TRBJ1-1	NA	TRBV5-1	TGCGCCAGCAGCGCTATACCAGGGGGAACTGAAGCTTTCTTT	CASSAIPGGTEAFF
TRBD1	TRBJ2-1	NA	TRBV5-1	TGCGCCAGCAGCTTGGGTGTACAGGGGGGCAATGAGCAGTTCTTC	CASSLGVQGGNEQFF
NA	TRBJ1-1	NA	TRBV6-2/TRBV6-3	TGTGCCAGCAGCTATAAATTGGGCGACACTGAAGCTTTCTTT	CASSYKLGDTEAFF
TRBD1	TRBJ2-7	NA	TRBV28	TGTGCCAGCAGTTTCTCAGGGGGCGAGCAGTACTTC	CASSFSGGEQYF
TRBD2	TRBJ2-7	NA	TRBV7-2	TGTGCCAGCAGCTTATTCGGGGGGTCCTACGAGCAGTACTTC	CASSLFGGSYEQYF
TRBD1	TRBJ1-1	NA	TRBV28	TGTGCCAGCAGGACAGGGATGAGAGCTGAAGCTTTCTTT	CASRTGMRAEAFF
NA	TRBJ1-2	NA	TRBV28	TGTGCCAGTCGCCCTGGAGGCTATGGCTACACCTTC	CASRPGGYGYTF
TRBD2	TRBJ2-7	NA	TRBV5-5	TGTGCCAGCAGCTTGCGGCCGGGCGGGGGGCCCTACGAGCAGTACTTC	CASSLRPGGGPYEQYF
NA	TRBJ1-6	few	TRBV4-2	TGTGCCAGCAGCCCAAGGGATGGGGGCGCACCCTATAATTCACCCCTCCACTTT	CASSPRDGGAPYNSPLHF
NA	TRBJ2-7	few	TRBV7-9	TGTGCCAGCAGCTATACAGGGTTCGAGCAGTACTTC	CASSYTGFEQYF
TRBD2	TRBJ2-3	NA	TRBV11-2	TGTGCCAGCAGCCAGCGGGGGGACGGCACAGATACGCAGTATTTT	CASSQRGDGTDTQYF
TRBD2	TRBJ2-5	NA	TRBV18	TGTGCCAGCTCACCACCCGCTAGCGGACAAGAGACCCAGTACTTC	CASSPPASGQETQYF
NA	TRBJ1-6	NA	TRBV4-2	TGTGCCAGCAGCCACAACGACAGAGAGAGCTATAATTCACCCCTCCACTTT	CASSHNDRESYNSPLHF